This TCR beta chain was observed in a study of blood T cell repertoires in COVID-19. Study-level background: Spain, Italy and the United States supplied samples that represented acute and convalescent COVID-19. T cells, B-cell-depleted T cells, or PBMCs supplied cDNA or gDNA.

This clone occurred a few times. In the source study's methods: Scientists estimated how many nucleated cells there were by amplifying reference gene primers. TCRdb's table, derived via immunoSEQ multiplex PCR, lists solely in-frame clones and lacks some. The DNA gave D and trimming, while V, J and clone size come from that table. In the table there are over 50,000 clones, about nine tenths of which are singletons. From germline, CDR1 is MNHEY and CDR2 SMNVEV (reference sequence). V was pared by 8 bases and J by 2 bases, with 14 bases between. There are 14 residues in the CDR3. Material: peripheral blood. This clonotype originated in a man aged 80 or over with acute or convalescent COVID-19. The J gene is TRBJ2-3, the V gene TRBV27, with D maybe TRBD1 (5 bases). CDR3 DNA sequence: TGTGCCAGCCATAAGGGGTTTTCCACAGATACGCAGTATTTT. As protein: CASHKGFSTDTQYF.